Detailed here is one T cell receptor beta chain. Its antigen is not identified. The CDR3 extends over 18 amino acids. Trimming cost V 1 base and J 1 base; bases outside gene matches: 12. CDR1 is SQVTM and CDR2 is ANQGSEA in the germline V gene. TCRdb processed the 5' RACE reads anew with MiXCR; each CDR3 protein has one entry. The sample holds approximately 260,000 distinct CDR3 sequences, about 8.3% seen once. This specimen comes from a study of identical twins. Overall study findings and caveats: The analysis was cross-sectional rather than longitudinal within donors. It was out-of-frame TCR alpha sharing in monozygotic twins that models underestimated. Beta out-of-frame sequences displayed a weaker excess of sharing between twins.

This sample was also put to use in a study of yellow fever vaccine responses in identical twins.

This clonotype was obtained from a woman aged 18-29 years in good health. The sequencing input was CD8+ T cells sorted from blood. V usage is TRBV29-1 and J usage is TRBJ2-5; 10 bases are a match to TRBD2. For the CDR3, the DNA is TGCAGCGTTGAAGGAACCCGGGGGGTAGCGGGAGGCCAAGAGACCCAGTACTTC. It translates to CSVEGTRGVAGGQETQYF.